This entry lists 7 T cell receptor beta chains sequenced from one sample in a study of T cell clones after liver transplantation. The assay was immunoSEQ multiplex PCR, and TCRdb's table has in-frame clones only and misses some. Among around 51,000 clones listed, 80% to 90% were seen once. Here the sequenced sample was CD8+ T cells from blood, taken 12 months after liver transplant. Source of these receptors: a human patient who received a liver transplant. The graft donor may have given rise to some T cells.

This clone was detected a few times. This rearrangement joins TRBV5-1 to TRBJ1-1, with D tentatively TRBD1 (5 bases). Trimming stripped 1 base from V and 4 bases from J, with 14 bases between. This CDR3 has 15 residues. Germline V gene sequence: CDR1 SGHRS, CDR2 YFSETQ. CDR3 coding DNA: TGCGCCAGCAGCTTGAGGGGCCCGAGTCTCACTGAAGCTTTCTTT. Amino acids: CASSLRGPSLTEAFF.

The V gene is TRBV5-1, the J gene TRBJ2-5; 9 bases map to TRBD1. The CDR3 length is 17 residues. V shed 4 bases and J 5 bases; nucleotides not matched to a gene: 15. Germline V gives CDR1 SGHRS, CDR2 YFSETQ. Here the CDR3 reads CASSPGQGRNSWETQYF. The CDR3 nucleotides read TGCGCCAGCAGCCCGGGACAGGGTAGGAATTCTTGGGAGACCCAGTACTTC.

The chain links TRBV19 to TRBJ1-2; 7 bases are a match to TRBD1. CDR3 length: 14 residues. Germline V gives CDR1 LNHDA, CDR2 SQIVND (reference sequence). With V trimmed by 10 bases and J by 1 base, 9 bases remained unmatched. This CDR3 reads CAIEATGNNYGYTF. The DNA of the CDR3 is TGTGCCATCGAAGCGACAGGGAATAACTATGGCTACACCTTC. Full variable domain (remainder filled in from reference TRBV19 and TRBJ1-2): DGGITQSPKYLFRKEGQNVTLSCEQNLNHDAMYWYRQDPGQGLRLIYYSQIVNDFQKGDIAEGYSVSREKKESFPLTVTSAQKNPTAFYLCAIEATGNNYGYTFGSGTRLTVV.

The CDR3 coding sequence is TGTGCCACCAGCAGAGCGGGAGGGTCCCACGAGCAGTACTTC. This encodes CATSRAGGSHEQYF. This rearrangement joins TRBV15 to TRBJ2-7; 8 bases match TRBD2. Germline lookup yields CDR1 LNHNV and CDR2 YYDKDF (reference sequence). V was pared by 1 base and J by 5 bases, with 4 bases of the junction left unmatched. CDR3 length equals 14 residues.

The J gene is TRBJ2-7, the V gene TRBV10-3; D is unclear. Deletions cut 2 bases from V and 3 bases from J, with 8 bases between. Germline V gene lookup returns CDR1 ENHRY and CDR2 SYGVKD. CDR3 length: 13 amino acids. The CDR3 region is CAISEASNYEQYF. For the CDR3, the DNA is TGTGCCATCAGTGAGGCGTCAAACTACGAGCAGTACTTC.

The chain has TRBV29-1 and TRBJ1-1, with 8 bases identical to TRBD1. The V gene's germline CDR1 is SQVTM and CDR2 ANQGSEA. Unmatched junction bases numbered 6, after V lost 2 bases and J lost 7 bases. CDR3 size: 13 residues. The CDR3 reads CSVERGQGLEAFF. In DNA, the CDR3 is TGCAGCGTTGAAAGAGGACAGGGCCTTGAAGCTTTCTTT. Full variable domain (rest looked up from reference TRBV29-1 and TRBJ1-1): SAVISQKPSRDICQRGTSLTIQCQVDSQVTMMFWYRQQPGQSLTLIATANQGSEATYESGFVIDKFPISRPNLTFSTLTVSNMSPEDSSIYLCSVERGQGLEAFFGQGTRLTVV.

The V and J genes are TRBV29-1 and TRBJ2-7; 13 bases are shared with TRBD2. This CDR3 comprises 15 residues. J was trimmed by 3 bases and V by 6 bases; bases with no gene match: 8. Germline CDR1 reads SQVTM; CDR2 reads ANQGSEA. The CDR3 nucleotides read TGCAGCGTGGAAAGGACTAGCGGGAGTGTCTACGAGCAGTACTTC. This codes for CSVERTSGSVYEQYF.